These 4 T cell receptor beta chains originate from one sample sequenced in a study of shared clonotypes between healthy human individuals. Assay used: immunoSEQ multiplex PCR; TCRdb lists only in-frame clones, some missing. The repertoire holds 550,000 to 700,000 clones, less than 80% seen once, with under 2% in the top ten. What was sequenced was memory CD4+ T cells sorted from blood. Sample subset: CD45RA-negative fraction. These receptors were collected from a woman aged 25-40 years in good health.

This clone was recorded only once. J is TRBJ2-1 and V is TRBV7-9; TRBD2 agrees at 10 bases. With V trimmed by 0 bases and J by 5 bases, 13 bases remained unmatched. The CDR3 has 19 amino acids. In germline, CDR1 is SEHNR, CDR2 FQNEAQ (reference sequence). CDR3 sequence (DNA): TGTGCCAGCAGCTTAGCGGGTCGGGCTAGCGGGAGAGTGGACAATGAGCAGTTCTTC. This sequence encodes CASSLAGRASGRVDNEQFF.

The CDR3 spells CASSGAFQETQYF. The CDR3, as DNA: TGTGCCAGCAGCGGGGCCTTCCAAGAGACCCAGTACTTC. The V and J genes are TRBV11-2 and TRBJ2-5, with TRBD1 as a possible D gene (5 bases). This CDR3 contains 13 residues. V lost 5 bases, J lost 1 base, and 8 bases lay in between. The germline V gene encodes CDR1 SGHAT and CDR2 FQNNGV.

This sequence joins TRBV7-2 and TRBJ1-3; D might be TRBD1 (6 bases). Germline lookup yields CDR1 SGHTA and CDR2 FQGNSA. V lost 1 base, J lost 2 bases, and 12 bases lay in between. CDR3 length: 16 amino acids. The DNA for the CDR3 is TGTGCCAGCAGCTTAGTGGCAGGGGTGGCTGGAAACACCATATATTTT. This sequence encodes CASSLVAGVAGNTIYF.

The chain links TRBV28 to TRBJ2-7; unclear D gene. V lost 4 bases to trimming and J lost 5 bases, with 15 bases between them. The CDR3 contains 14 residues. CDR1 is MDHEN, CDR2 SYDVKM, per germline. The CDR3 bases are TGTGCCAGCAGTTCCCCATACACCGCCCACGAGCAGTACTTC. This gives the protein CASSSPYTAHEQYF.